These T cell receptor beta chains were read from a single sample in a study of T cells in Graves' hyperthyroidism and ophthalmopathy. TCRdb reprocessed the multiplex PCR reads via MiXCR and lists one record per CDR3 protein. The sample records approximately 590,000 distinct CDR3 sequences, less than 20% being singletons. The material sequenced was blood. These receptors were taken from a woman between 25 and 40 years old with Graves' hyperthyroidism. CDR3s include the opening cysteine and the closing phenylalanine or tryptophan. D genes are given only for firm matches. The size field is filled for only some rows; it gives once, few, many or a size class.

.,TRBV28,TRBJ2-1,many,16,TGTGCCAGCAGTTCTCTAGGTAGGACCTCCTACAATGAGCAGTTCTTC,CASSSLGRTSYNEQFF
TRBD2,TRBV3-1,TRBJ2-3,few,15,TGTGCCAGCAGCCAATCACTAGCGGTACCAGATACGCAGTATTTT,CASSQSLAVPDTQYF
TRBD1,TRBV28,TRBJ1-2,many,16,TGTGCCAGCAGTTCCGGACAGGGTACCTATTCTTATGGCTACACCTTC,CASSSGQGTYSYGYTF
TRBD1,TRBV7-7,TRBJ1-1,few,20,TGTGCCAGCAGCCTTAGGCGGATTGACGGACAGGGTGCAAAGAACACTGAAGCTTTCTTT,CASSLRRIDGQGAKNTEAFF
.,TRBV5-6,TRBJ2-3,many,13,TGTGCCAGCAGCTTGGCGGTTGGGGGGACGCAGTATTTT,CASSLAVGGTQYF
.,TRBV28,TRBJ2-5,many,13,TGTGCCAGCAGTTCGACCCCGGTGGAGACCCAGTACTTC,CASSSTPVETQYF
.,TRBV12-3/TRBV12-4,TRBJ2-1,.,15,TGTGCCAGCAGTCCTGCTGGACTATCTAACAATGAGCAGTTCTTC,CASSPAGLSNNEQFF
TRBD2,TRBV5-1,TRBJ2-2,.,16,TGCGCCAGCAGCAATCCTAGCGGGGTAAACACCGAGGAGCTGTTTTTT,CASSNPSGVNTEELFF
.,TRBV19,TRBJ1-1,few,15,TGTGCCAGTAGTCCACAGGGTAACGGGAACACTGAAGCTTTCTTT,CASSPQGNGNTEAFF
TRBD2,TRBV7-6,TRBJ2-7,many,16,TGTGCCAGCAGCTTAGCCCAAGCGGGAGTGGGGTACGAGCAGTACTTC,CASSLAQAGVGYEQYF
.,TRBV5-1,TRBJ2-7,.,13,TGCGCCAGCAGCTTAGTGGCACTGGGGGAGCAGTACTTC,CASSLVALGEQYF
.,TRBV19,TRBJ2-3,few,16,TGTGCCAGTAAAATAGGACCGGGGATAAGCACAGATACGCAGTATTTT,CASKIGPGISTDTQYF
TRBD2,TRBV7-2,TRBJ2-1,.,14,TGTGCCAGCAGCTTAGGGACTAGCGGGACTGAGCAGTTCTTC,CASSLGTSGTEQFF
.,TRBV3-1,TRBJ2-5,many,12,TGTGCCAGCAGCCAAGAGACCGAGACCCAGTACTTC,CASSQETETQYF
.,TRBV7-2,TRBJ1-5,.,13,TGTGCCAGCGGCCCCCAGGGGCGCCAGCCCCAGCATTTT,CASGPQGRQPQHF
TRBD2,TRBV20-1,TRBJ2-3,many,15,TGCAGTGCTACGCGTACTAGCGGGGTCACAGATACGCAGTATTTT,CSATRTSGVTDTQYF
.,TRBV12-3/TRBV12-4,TRBJ1-6,few,15,TGTGCCAGCAGTGTCAGTCGGGGAAGAGGTTCACCCCTCCACTTT,CASSVSRGRGSPLHF
.,TRBV7-9,TRBJ2-1,.,15,TGTGCCAGCAGCAGGGGGCGGCTAGCGGACAATGAGCAGTTCTTC,CASSRGRLADNEQFF
.,TRBV10-1,TRBJ2-3,few,15,TGCGCCAGCAGTGAGTTGACGGGGAACACAGATACGCAGTATTTT,CASSELTGNTDTQYF
TRBD2,TRBV7-2,TRBJ2-2,many,15,TGTGCCAGCAGCACTAGCGGGGTAAACACCGGGGAGCTGTTTTTT,CASSTSGVNTGELFF
.,TRBV11-2,TRBJ2-7,many,13,TGTGCCAGCAACTCCCCAAGTTTCAACGAGCAGTACTTC,CASNSPSFNEQYF
.,TRBV18,TRBJ2-2,.,16,TGTGCCAGCTCACCTACCGGGACTCAGAACACCGGGGAGCTGTTTTTT,CASSPTGTQNTGELFF
TRBD1,TRBV11-1,TRBJ1-2,few,14,TGTGCCAGCAGCCGCCGGGACAGTAACTATGGCTACACCTTC,CASSRRDSNYGYTF
TRBD2,TRBV20-1,TRBJ2-7,many,12,TGCAGTGCCACAGCGGGGGCACGCGAGCAGTACTTC,CSATAGAREQYF
TRBD1,TRBV10-3,TRBJ2-7,many,16,TGTGCCATCAGCTGGAATCCTCAGGGGGCAGAGTACGAGCAGTACTTC,CAISWNPQGAEYEQYF
.,TRBV7-8,TRBJ2-1,many,13,TGTGCCAGCAGCTTAGCCGGCGTAGATGAGCAGTTCTTC,CASSLAGVDEQFF
TRBD1,TRBV12-3/TRBV12-4,TRBJ1-5,many,15,TGTGCCAGCAGCAAGAAGGGACAGAGCAATCAGCCCCAGCATTTT,CASSKKGQSNQPQHF
TRBD1,TRBV28,TRBJ1-1,many,14,TGTGCCAGCAGTTTCGGGACAGCCAACACTGAAGCTTTCTTT,CASSFGTANTEAFF